The sequence of this T cell receptor (beta chain) was determined in a study of control samples from healthy donors and cancer patients (dated by TCRdb to 2020 to 2021). With respect to this clone: This clone's antigen is unknown. No qualities accompany the bases; no much larger clone lies one base away.

Libraries were constructed by the immunoSEQ multiplex PCR assay. TCRdb re-hosts the immuneACCESS table, in-frame sequences only. Its copies lack some clones; in the studies checked, an unresolved V gene accounts for under half of them, and the cause for the rest is not known. The sample records about 94,000 clones, 90% of which are singletons. In total, the top ten clones hold about 4% of the sample. V and J are trimmed by 0 bases and 2 bases, and the gene matches miss 5 bases of the junction. According to the germline V gene, CDR1 reads SGDLS and CDR2 reads YYNGEE. The CDR3 runs 16 residues from the cysteine to the phenylalanine. CDR3 DNA is the only sequence kept; it has 48 bases, read in frame from the first base.

The sequence was collected from a woman aged 18 to 35 in good health. Source material: blood. Recombination linked TRBV9 to TRBJ2-3; TRBD2 aligns with 8 central bases. The DNA sequence is as follows: TGTGCCAGCAGCGTAGGGTGGCGGGGGGACACAGATACGCAGTATTTT. Translated, it gives CASSVGWRGDTDTQYF.